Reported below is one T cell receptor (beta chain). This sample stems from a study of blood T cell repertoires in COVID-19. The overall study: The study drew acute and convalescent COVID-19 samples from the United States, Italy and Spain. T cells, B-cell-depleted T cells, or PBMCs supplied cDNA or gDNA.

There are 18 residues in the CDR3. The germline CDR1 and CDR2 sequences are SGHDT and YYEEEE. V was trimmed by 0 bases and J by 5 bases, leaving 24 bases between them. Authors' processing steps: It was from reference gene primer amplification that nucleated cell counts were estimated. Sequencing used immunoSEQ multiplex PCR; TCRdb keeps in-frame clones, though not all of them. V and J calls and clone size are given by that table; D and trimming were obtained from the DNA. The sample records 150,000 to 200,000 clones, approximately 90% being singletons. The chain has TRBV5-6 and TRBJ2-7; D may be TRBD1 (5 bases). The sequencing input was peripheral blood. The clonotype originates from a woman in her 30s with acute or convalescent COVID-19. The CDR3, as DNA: TGTGCCAGCAGCTTGGGGCAGGGTTCGGCCTTTACCCCGGACGAGCAGTACTTC. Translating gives CASSLGQGSAFTPDEQYF.